One sample yielded the 26 T cell receptor beta chains listed below, sequenced in a study of blood T cell repertoires in COVID-19. Only in-frame clones appear in the TCRdb table, and some are missing; sequencing was by immunoSEQ multiplex PCR. The sample records about 270,000 clones, around 93% being singletons. Material for sequencing was PBMCs or T cells enriched from blood (not recorded which). The receptors derive from a middle-aged man who had been exposed to COVID-19.

DNA for the CDR3: TGTGCCACCAGTGACTATACTAGCGGGGGGGGCACAGATACGCAGTATTTT. It encodes CATSDYTSGGGTDTQYF. The chain uses TRBV24-1 and TRBJ2-3; 13 bases map to TRBD2. Germline values: CDR1 KGHDR, CDR2 SFDVKD. CDR3 length: 17 residues. V lost 4 bases and J lost 1; bases outside the gene matches: 4.

The chain joins TRBV28 to TRBJ2-1; a possible D gene is TRBD2 (5 bases). Germline V CDR1 and CDR2: MDHEN, SYDVKM. The CDR3 runs 13 residues. Trimming stripped 6 bases from V and 9 bases from J, with 15 bases between. In DNA, the CDR3 is TGTGCCAGCAGCCGGGTTAGCGCTGGTGAGCAGTTCTTC. This translates into CASSRVSAGEQFF.

This clone was recorded once. The chain links TRBV19 to TRBJ2-1, with D unclear. The CDR3 is 13 residues long. Germline loops: CDR1 LNHDA, CDR2 SQIVND (reference sequence). The CDR3 DNA reads TGTGCAAGCGCGTCTTTAGGTTACAATGAGCAGTTCTTC. Encoded protein: CASASLGYNEQFF.

This clone was seen only once. J is TRBJ2-7 and V is TRBV27; 7 positions agree with TRBD2. There are 13 residues in the CDR3. The V and J ends lost 2 bases and 4 bases, in that order; junction bases with no gene match: 2. Germline CDR1 MNHEY, CDR2 SMNVEV (reference sequence). The DNA for the CDR3 is TGTGCCAGCAGTTTAGGGGGGGGGTACGAGCAGTACTTC. Residues: CASSLGGGYEQYF.

The table lists this clone with a count of one. Other DNA variants within this sample encode the same CDR3. V and J are TRBV19 and TRBJ2-5; weak D call: TRBD1 (6 bases). The V end lost 1 base, the J end lost 5 bases, and 11 bases lay between the germline ends. This CDR3 has 14 residues. Germline CDR1 and CDR2: LNHDA and SQIVND (reference sequence). The CDR3 bases are TGTGCCAGTAGTATAGGTGGGGGCCTGGAGACCCAGTACTTC. Translated: CASSIGGGLETQYF. Together with reference TRBV19 and TRBJ2-5, the CDR3 gives the full variable domain: DGGITQSPKYLFRKEGQNVTLSCEQNLNHDAMYWYRQDPGQGLRLIYYSQIVNDFQKGDIAEGYSVSREKKESFPLTVTSAQKNPTAFYLCASSIGGGLETQYFGPGTRLLVL.

This clone was observed once. The chain uses TRBV4-1 and TRBJ1-2; maybe TRBD1 (5 bases). There are 16 residues in the CDR3. The V end lost 1 base, the J end lost 4 bases, and 16 bases lay between the germline ends. Per germline, CDR1 MGHRA and CDR2 YSYEKL. The CDR3 spells CASSQAGGGSAYGYTF. The CDR3 DNA sequence: TGCGCCAGCAGCCAAGCTGGCGGGGGATCGGCCTATGGCTACACCTTC.

This chain uses TRBV19 with TRBJ2-4; tentatively, D is TRBD1 (5 bases). The CDR3 totals 14 residues. V was pared by 5 bases and J by 0 bases, with 8 bases between. Germline V gene sequence: CDR1 LNHDA, CDR2 SQIVND (reference sequence). CDR3 DNA: TGTGCCAGTAGTGGACAATTAGCCAAAAACATTCAGTACTTC. Translating gives CASSGQLAKNIQYF.

This clone was recorded once. The chain couples TRBV27 to TRBJ1-6, with D uncertain. Germline V CDR1 and CDR2: MNHEY, SMNVEV (reference sequence). This CDR3 spans 17 amino acids. Trimming pared 4 bases from V and 0 bases from J, leaving 13 bases between. This chain's CDR3 is CASSYFFESSYNSPLHF. CDR3 nucleotide sequence: TGTGCCAGCAGTTATTTTTTTGAGAGCTCCTATAATTCACCCCTCCACTTT.

This rearrangement joins TRBV27 to TRBJ2-7; TRBD2 aligns across 10 bases. V lost 6 bases to trimming and J lost 4 bases; unmatched junction nucleotides: 12. The CDR3 sequence is 16 residues long. Looked up from germline, CDR1 is MNHEY and CDR2 is SMNVEV (reference sequence). CDR3 sequence: CASSRNGLAAKYEQYF. The CDR3 bases are TGTGCCAGCAGCCGAAACGGACTAGCGGCCAAATACGAGCAGTACTTC.

The chain couples TRBV7-3 to TRBJ2-5; tentative D call: TRBD2 (5 bases). The V gene's germline CDR1 is SGHTA and CDR2 FQGTGA. The germline V and J ends were trimmed by 1 base and 4 bases, with 7 bases remaining between them. The CDR3 totals 13 residues. CDR3 in amino acids: CASSLNEGETQYF. CDR3 DNA sequence: TGTGCCAGCAGCTTAAATGAGGGAGAGACCCAGTACTTC.

The chain links TRBV6-5 to TRBJ2-7; 7 bases map to TRBD2. The germline gives CDR1 MNHEY, CDR2 SVGAGI. The CDR3 is made up of 13 amino acids. V shed 6 bases and J 5 bases; nucleotides not matched to a gene: 7. The CDR3 sequence is CASRAGTKDEQYF. The CDR3 nucleotides read TGTGCCAGCAGAGCCGGGACTAAGGACGAGCAGTACTTC.

The chain couples TRBV6-5 to TRBJ1-2; TRBD1 matches 8 bases. The germline gives CDR1 MNHEY, CDR2 SVGAGI. The V gene end was trimmed by 7 bases and the J gene end by 4 bases; junction bases not matched to a gene: 11. The CDR3 contains 15 residues. The CDR3 here is CASTLLARGLYGYTF. CDR3 nucleotides: TGTGCCAGCACCCTCTTAGCCAGGGGGCTCTATGGCTACACCTTC.

The chain carries TRBV28 and TRBJ1-5, with D hard to call. CDR1 is MDHEN and CDR2 is SYDVKM in the germline V gene. The CDR3 extends over 12 amino acids. V was cut by 8 bases and J by 2 bases, with 7 bases left in between. The CDR3 loop reads CASWSGNQPQHF. DNA of the CDR3: TGTGCCAGCTGGTCGGGCAATCAGCCCCAGCATTTT.

The V and J genes are TRBV6-6 and TRBJ2-2; 9 nucleotides match TRBD1. With V trimmed by 6 bases and J by 7 bases, 12 bases remained unmatched. Germline V gene data show CDR1 as MNHNY and CDR2 as SVGAGI (reference sequence). The CDR3 has 16 residues. CDR3 loop: CASRSLRDRADGELFF. The CDR3, as DNA: TGTGCCAGCAGGAGTCTCCGGGACAGGGCTGACGGGGAGCTGTTTTTT.

This clone occurred a few times. The J gene is TRBJ2-7, the V gene TRBV19, with 9 bases fitting TRBD2. CDR1 and CDR2 (germline): LNHDA, SQIVND (reference sequence). With V trimmed by 2 bases and J by 1 base, 3 bases remained unmatched. The CDR3 contains 15 residues. CDR3 region: CASSITSGPSYEQYF. As DNA, the CDR3 is TGTGCCAGTAGTATAACTAGCGGGCCTTCCTACGAGCAGTACTTC.

CDR3 amino acids: CASSLWTGGDQPQHF. The CDR3 DNA sequence: TGTGCCAGTAGTCTGTGGACAGGGGGAGATCAGCCCCAGCATTTT. The genes are TRBV19 and TRBJ1-5; 10 nucleotides line up with TRBD1. Germline CDR1 is LNHDA and CDR2 is SQIVND (reference sequence). V was clipped by 5 bases and J by 5 bases; unmatched bases: 6. The length of the CDR3 is 15 residues.

The chain has TRBV18 and TRBJ2-4; D unclear. CDR3 length: 11 residues. Between the trimmed V and J ends, which lost 3 bases and 11 bases, there was a span of 8 bases. Germline V CDR1 and CDR2: KGHSH, LQKENI. CDR3 sequence: CASSPAQFQYF. In nucleotides, the CDR3 is TGTGCCAGCTCACCGGCTCAGTTTCAGTACTTC.

The chain is built from TRBV12-5 and TRBJ1-1; D ambiguous. The V and J ends lost 0 bases and 6 bases respectively, with 11 bases between them. The germline V gene encodes CDR1 LGHNT and CDR2 FRNRAP. The CDR3 spans 14 residues. This chain's CDR3 is CASGLVGEMSEAFF. In nucleotides, the CDR3 is TGTGCTAGTGGTTTGGTCGGGGAAATGTCTGAAGCTTTCTTT.

The sample holds one count of this clone. This rearrangement joins TRBV19 to TRBJ2-3; 8 bases fit TRBD2. The CDR3 runs to 13 residues. After removal of 7 bases from V and 8 bases from J, the junction contained 8 bases not matched to a gene. Germline CDR1 is LNHDA and CDR2 is SQIVND (reference sequence). CDR3 nucleotides: TGTGCCAGTAAAGCGGGAGAAACTGCTACGCAGTATTTT. This codes for CASKAGETATQYF.

The rearrangement links TRBV5-1 to TRBJ2-4; 8 nucleotides match TRBD1. The CDR3 spans 17 residues. Germline CDR1 reads SGHRS; CDR2 reads YFSETQ. The J segment lost 0 bases and the V segment lost 1 base, leaving 6 bases of the junction unmatched. In DNA, the CDR3 is TGCGCCAGCAGCTTGTCTCAGGGGGCGCGAGCCAAAAACATTCAGTACTTC. Translating gives CASSLSQGARAKNIQYF.

The chain joins TRBV27 to TRBJ1-3; no clear D gene. Germline V gene data show CDR1 as MNHEY and CDR2 as SMNVEV (reference sequence). V dropped 2 bases and J dropped 0 bases, with 23 bases sitting between them. CDR3 size: 20 residues. The CDR3 DNA reads as TGTGCCAGCAGTTTACCCCGCGCCGAGGGCCGAAAATTCTCTGGAAACACCATATATTTT. Amino acid sequence: CASSLPRAEGRKFSGNTIYF.

This clone showed up just a few times. The chain uses TRBV5-1 and TRBJ2-1; the D gene is possibly TRBD1 (6 bases). V was clipped by 4 bases and J by 12 bases, with 17 bases between them. The CDR3 contains 13 residues. Germline V gene sequence: CDR1 SGHRS, CDR2 YFSETQ. The CDR3 spells CASSPNREFGQFF. In DNA, the CDR3 is TGCGCCAGCAGCCCGAACAGGGAGTTTGGGCAGTTCTTC. Variable domain in full (rest from reference TRBV5-1 and TRBJ2-1): KAGVTQTPRYLIKTRGQQVTLSCSPISGHRSVSWYQQTPGQGLQFLFEYFSETQRNKGNFPGRFSGRQFSNSRSEMNVSTLELGDSALYLCASSPNREFGQFFGPGTRLTVL.

CDR3 DNA: TGTGCCAGCACCCTGGGGGGGCTTGGCTACACCTTC. Protein product: CASTLGGLGYTF. V is TRBV28 and J is TRBJ1-2, with D perhaps TRBD1 (6 bases). This CDR3 is built from 12 residues. Trimming shortened V by 7 bases and J by 7 bases, and 13 bases separated the two germline ends. Germline assignment: CDR1 MDHEN and CDR2 SYDVKM.

This sequence joins TRBV11-2 and TRBJ2-3; 8 positions match TRBD2. Germline V gene sequence: CDR1 SGHAT, CDR2 FQNNGV. Losses at the gene ends were 2 bases for V and 5 bases for J; bases not matched to a gene: 6. The CDR3 contains 15 residues. The CDR3, as DNA: TGTGCCAGCAGCTTAACCGGGACTAGTGTAGATACGCAGTATTTT. Protein sequence: CASSLTGTSVDTQYF.

The rearrangement uses TRBV28 and TRBJ1-6; the D is unclear. The ends were cut back, 5 bases at V and 7 bases at J, with 3 bases in the middle. This CDR3 is 11 amino acids long. From germline, CDR1 is MDHEN and CDR2 SYDVKM. Here the CDR3 reads CASSINSPLHF. The CDR3 bases are TGTGCCAGCAGTATAAATTCACCCCTCCACTTT.

CDR3 loop: CASGQYEKLFF. CDR3 nucleotide sequence: TGTGCCAGTGGACAGTATGAAAAACTGTTTTTT. J is TRBJ1-4 and V is TRBV19; TRBD1 might be the D (6 bases). The germline V gene encodes CDR1 LNHDA and CDR2 SQIVND (reference sequence). There are 11 residues in the CDR3. Trimming took 8 bases from V and 6 from J, leaving 7 bases between them.